These 15 T cell receptor beta chains were all obtained from the same sample, sequenced in a study of blood T cell repertoires in COVID-19. The assay was immunoSEQ multiplex PCR, and TCRdb's table has in-frame clones only and misses some. The data show under 300,000 clones, about nine tenths seen once. Sequences were obtained from PBMCs or T cells enriched from blood (not recorded which). Source of these receptors: a woman in her thirties or forties with acute COVID-19.

This chain connects TRBV24-1 to TRBJ2-2; 16 positions agree with TRBD2. The junction had 9 bases not matched to a gene; V was cut back by 3 bases and J by 0 bases. CDR1 KGHDR and CDR2 SFDVKD come from the germline V gene. This CDR3 has 21 amino acids. The CDR3 spells CATSDPLGTSGRASNTGELFF. The CDR3 DNA sequence: TGTGCCACCAGTGATCCACTCGGGACTAGCGGGAGGGCCTCGAACACCGGGGAGCTGTTTTTT.

This clone has a single count. The CDR3 is CASSSGLAVETQYF. In DNA form, the CDR3 reads TGCGCCAGCAGCTCGGGACTAGCTGTGGAGACCCAGTACTTC. V is TRBV5-1 and J is TRBJ2-5, with TRBD2 identical over 9 bases. Germline V gene lookup returns CDR1 SGHRS and CDR2 YFSETQ. CDR3 length: 14 residues. With 3 bases clipped from V and 5 bases from J, the junction kept 5 bases outside the gene matches. The full variable domain, rest sourced from reference TRBV5-1 and TRBJ2-5, is KAGVTQTPRYLIKTRGQQVTLSCSPISGHRSVSWYQQTPGQGLQFLFEYFSETQRNKGNFPGRFSGRQFSNSRSEMNVSTLELGDSALYLCASSSGLAVETQYFGPGTRLLVL.

CDR3 in DNA: TGTGCCAGCAGTTCCCCGGGACAGGGGGCTTCTAATGAAAAACTGTTTTTT. Encoded protein: CASSSPGQGASNEKLFF. V usage is TRBV28 and J usage is TRBJ1-4; 12 bases fit TRBD1. Germline CDR1 is MDHEN and CDR2 is SYDVKM. The CDR3 runs 17 residues. J lost 3 bases, V lost 4 bases, and 6 bases had no gene match.

V is TRBV28 and J is TRBJ1-5; TRBD1 aligns across 7 bases. Germline-derived CDR1 and CDR2 are MDHEN and SYDVKM. The V and J ends lost 3 bases and 4 bases, in that order; junction bases with no gene match: 9. The CDR3 runs 16 residues. CDR3 DNA: TGTGCCAGCAGTTTTGGAAGACAGGGCCGAAATCAGCCCCAGCATTTT. Protein: CASSFGRQGRNQPQHF.

The rearrangement links TRBV7-8 to TRBJ1-4; D remains ambiguous. The V end was cut by 4 bases, the J end by 0 bases, with 6 bases between. The CDR3 totals 14 residues. CDR1 SGHVS and CDR2 FQNEAQ come from the germline V gene. This CDR3 reads CASSYSTTNEKLFF. Written as DNA, the CDR3 is TGTGCCAGCAGCTACAGTACAACTAATGAAAAACTGTTTTTT. Variable domain in full (rest from reference TRBV7-8 and TRBJ1-4): GAGVSQSPRYKVAKRGQDVALRCDPISGHVSLFWYQQALGQGPEFLTYFQNEAQLDKSGLPSDRFFAERPEGSVSTLKIQRTQQEDSAVYLCASSYSTTNEKLFFGSGTQLSVL.

There are a few counts of this clone. Different DNA sequences within this sample yield the same CDR3. This sequence joins TRBV4-1 and TRBJ2-2; D unresolved. The CDR3 covers 14 residues. Germline CDR1 and CDR2: MGHRA and YSYEKL. V lost 0 bases, J lost 5 bases, and 7 bases lay in between. The chain's CDR3 is CASSQEPGTGELFF. The CDR3 DNA is TGCGCCAGCAGCCAAGAACCCGGGACCGGGGAGCTGTTTTTT.

The chain has TRBV11-2 and TRBJ1-1, with D tentatively TRBD1 (6 bases). Deletions cut 5 bases from V and 1 base from J, with 11 bases between. Germline lookup yields CDR1 SGHAT and CDR2 FQNNGV. The CDR3 contains 14 residues. CDR3 sequence: CASSTGHRNTEAFF. CDR3 coding DNA: TGTGCCAGCAGCACGGGACACCGGAACACTGAAGCTTTCTTT.

This clone was picked up one time. The rearrangement joins TRBV11-2 to TRBJ1-5; D call uncertain. V lost 5 bases, J lost 4 bases, and 9 bases lay in between. Germline loops: CDR1 SGHAT, CDR2 FQNNGV. The CDR3 loop spans 13 amino acids. This CDR3 reads CASSQQPNQPQHF. The CDR3, as DNA: TGTGCCAGCAGCCAACAGCCTAATCAGCCCCAGCATTTT.

The genes are TRBV3-1 (or the pseudogene TRBV3-2) and TRBJ1-6; D remains unclear. Deletions cut 3 bases from V and 7 bases from J, with 13 bases between. Germline V gene sequence: CDR1 LGHDT, CDR2 YNNKEL (reference sequence). The CDR3 is 15 residues long. The DNA of the CDR3 is TGTGCCAGCAGCCATCTCCCAGGAAAAAATTCACCCCTCCACTTT. Residues: CASSHLPGKNSPLHF.

The genes are TRBV5-1 and TRBJ2-1, with 8 bases that match TRBD2. The CDR3 is 15 residues long. From germline, CDR1 is SGHRS and CDR2 YFSETQ. Trimming at V came to 4 bases and at J to 2 bases, leaving 5 bases not matched to a gene. The CDR3 reads CASSLSGTTYNEQFF. CDR3 sequence (DNA): TGCGCCAGCAGCCTTAGCGGGACAACCTACAATGAGCAGTTCTTC.

This clone was seen once. This chain joins TRBV6-5 and TRBJ1-2, with D unresolved. V was cut by 6 bases and J by 4 bases, with 12 bases left in between. This CDR3 has 13 residues. CDR1 is MNHEY, CDR2 SVGAGI, per germline. This CDR3 is CASRHDISYGYTF. The CDR3 nucleotides are TGTGCCAGCAGACATGACATTTCCTATGGCTACACCTTC.

The chain links TRBV6-5 to TRBJ2-7, with TRBD1 matching over 7 bases. The CDR3 is made up of 14 amino acids. V lost 6 bases, J lost 0 bases, and 5 bases stayed unmatched. Germline CDR1 MNHEY, CDR2 SVGAGI. CDR3 in amino acids: CASRSTGSSYEQYF. As DNA, the CDR3 is TGTGCCAGCAGGTCGACAGGGAGCTCCTACGAGCAGTACTTC.

CDR3 amino acids: CASSPPLGNEQFF. The CDR3 nucleotides read TGTGCCAGCAGCCCGCCCCTCGGTAATGAGCAGTTCTTC. The chain recombines TRBV6-2 or TRBV6-3 with TRBJ2-1; D unclear. Germline V CDR1 and CDR2: MNHEY, SVGEGT. V was shortened by 6 bases and J by 7 bases, with 13 bases between the two germline ends. The CDR3 covers 13 residues.

This chain links TRBV13 with TRBJ2-7; 7 bases are a match to TRBD2. CDR3 length: 14 residues. The V and J ends lost 8 bases and 7 bases, in that order; junction bases with no gene match: 14. CDR1 PRHDT and CDR2 FYEKMQ come from the germline V gene (reference sequence). For the CDR3, the DNA is TGTGCCAGCTCCCTCGCGGGAGAGGTAGGGGAGCAGTACTTC. Translated, it gives CASSLAGEVGEQYF.

The CDR3: CASSLSPGLAGAPGEQFF. In nucleotides, the CDR3 is TGTGCCAGCAGCTTGTCACCGGGACTAGCGGGGGCCCCAGGTGAGCAGTTCTTC. The chain recombines TRBV7-6 with TRBJ2-1; the match to TRBD2 covers 14 bases. The length of the CDR3 is 18 residues. V trimming: 3 bases; J trimming: 9 bases; junction bases outside the gene matches: 13. Germline V lookup: CDR1 SGHVS, CDR2 FNYEAQ.